This T cell receptor beta chain emerged from a study of T-cell memory formation after mild COVID-19. About the study: Largely, the TCR clusters proved donor specific. Broader study findings: Later expanders leaned CD4+, whereas clones that contracted between day 15 and 85 were balanced CD4/CD8.

A single record per CDR3 protein comes from TCRdb applying MiXCR to the 5' RACE reads. The table has almost 550,000 distinct CDR3 sequences, 20% seen once. This CDR3 is 17 amino acids long. The germline V gene encodes CDR1 LGHNA and CDR2 YNFKEQ. Germline trimming cut 5 bases from V and 0 bases from J; bases unmatched to any gene: 11. A note on this clonotype: The antigen is undetermined.

The chain recombines TRBV4-2 with TRBJ2-3; 7 positions agree with TRBD2. The TCR originated in an adult woman who had mild COVID-19 (a few samples of this study predate the infection). Cell type and time point are not known. Sequenced input: PBMCs or a T cell subset sorted from them (not recorded which). CDR3 in amino acids: CASSAAEASGSTDTQYF. As DNA, the CDR3 is TGTGCCAGCAGCGCCGCAGAAGCTAGCGGAAGCACAGATACGCAGTATTTT.